This passage covers 26 T cell receptor beta chains from one sample sequenced in a study of blood T cell repertoires in COVID-19. TCRdb keeps only in-frame clones here, not all; method: immunoSEQ multiplex PCR. This table has about 310,000 clones, about 89% appearing once. The sample consisted of PBMCs or T cells enriched from blood (not recorded which). The receptors were sampled from a man in his fifties or sixties who had recovered from COVID-19.

This clone was seen a single time. J is TRBJ2-7 and V is TRBV18, with 9 bases aligning to TRBD1. The CDR3 totals 15 residues. Germline lookup yields CDR1 KGHSH and CDR2 LQKENI. J was trimmed by 5 bases and V by 3 bases; bases with no gene match: 8. In DNA form, the CDR3 reads TGTGCCAGCTCACCCAACACACAGGGGGCCGACGAGCAGTACTTC. The encoded protein is CASSPNTQGADEQYF.

This clone was detected only once. CDR3 DNA: TGCAGCCTGTCGTCAGACTATGGCTACACCTTC. This encodes CSLSSDYGYTF. The gene calls are TRBV29-1 and TRBJ1-2; D gene uncertain. The CDR3 is 11 residues long. The germline gives CDR1 SQVTM, CDR2 ANQGSEA. The V gene lost 8 bases and the J gene lost 3 bases, with 10 bases spanning the gap.

The sample holds one count of this clone. The V call is TRBV18, the J call TRBJ2-3; 10 bases map to TRBD2. The CDR3 contains 16 residues. The germline gives CDR1 KGHSH, CDR2 LQKENI. The ends lost 4 bases at V and 6 bases at J; junction bases unmatched: 10. The CDR3 DNA reads TGTGCCAGCTCACTCCAGACTAGCGGGCTAGAGGATACGCAGTATTTT. It specifies CASSLQTSGLEDTQYF.

The rearrangement links TRBV5-1 to TRBJ2-3; maybe TRBD1 (6 bases). The CDR3 extends over 17 amino acids. Germline V lookup: CDR1 SGHRS, CDR2 YFSETQ. Trimming stripped 1 base from V and 1 base from J, with 16 bases between. The DNA for the CDR3 is TGCGCCAGCAGCTTGATTCCAGGGGCCTCCGGCACAGATACGCAGTATTTT. As protein: CASSLIPGASGTDTQYF.

The V call is TRBV11-2, the J call TRBJ2-7; 9 positions match TRBD1. CDR3 length: 14 residues. Germline V CDR1 and CDR2: SGHAT, FQNNGV. After removal of 0 bases from V and 6 bases from J, the junction contained 3 bases not matched to a gene. The CDR3 reads CASSLEGQGIEQYF. The DNA for the CDR3 is TGTGCCAGCAGCTTAGAGGGACAGGGTATCGAGCAGTACTTC.

The J gene is TRBJ2-3, the V gene TRBV18; 7 bases line up with TRBD2. CDR1 and CDR2 from the germline V gene are KGHSH and LQKENI. CDR3 length equals 13 residues. V shed 8 bases and J 4 bases; nucleotides not matched to a gene: 6. The CDR3 loop is CASTGLLADTQYF. The CDR3 region has the DNA TGTGCCAGCACGGGACTACTGGCAGATACGCAGTATTTT.

The CDR3 DNA is TGTGCCACGAAGGGACAGGGGGATTTGAACACTGAAGCTTTCTTT. It encodes CATKGQGDLNTEAFF. The chain links TRBV10-3 to TRBJ1-1; the match to TRBD1 covers 11 bases. The CDR3 sequence is 15 residues long. With 10 bases clipped from V and 0 bases from J, the junction kept 7 bases outside the gene matches. Germline-derived CDR1 and CDR2 are ENHRY and SYGVKD.

The CDR3 DNA reads as TGTGCCAGCAGTCCGCTCGACTCGAACTCTGGAAACACCATATATTTT. It is translated as CASSPLDSNSGNTIYF. This chain uses TRBV27 with TRBJ1-3, with D hard to call. CDR1 and CDR2 (germline): MNHEY, SMNVEV (reference sequence). The CDR3 length is 16 residues. The ends were cut back, 5 bases at V and 0 bases at J, with 14 bases in the middle.

The count of this clone is one. The chain is built from TRBV19 and TRBJ2-1; 10 bases align to TRBD2. This CDR3 region has 16 residues. Germline CDR1 reads LNHDA; CDR2 reads SQIVND (reference sequence). Unmatched junction bases numbered 13, after V lost 5 bases and J lost 9 bases. The DNA of the CDR3 is TGTGCCAGTAGTGCCCTAGGTACTAGCGGGAACAGTGAGCAGTTCTTC. This encodes CASSALGTSGNSEQFF.

J is TRBJ1-5 and V is TRBV7-2; possible D gene TRBD1, 6 bases. V lost 2 bases and J lost 4, with 12 bases in between. In germline, CDR1 is SGHTA, CDR2 FQGNSA. This CDR3 is 15 amino acids long. The CDR3 protein is CASSLNRDTNQPQHF. CDR3 sequence (DNA): TGTGCCAGCAGCTTAAACCGGGACACAAATCAGCCCCAGCATTTT.

This CDR3 is CASSNWSLGNQPQHF. The CDR3, as DNA: TGTGCCAGCAGCAATTGGAGTCTGGGCAATCAGCCCCAGCATTTT. The J gene is TRBJ1-5, the V gene TRBV21-1. TRBV21-1 is a documented pseudogene. This CDR3 comprises 15 residues.

The CDR3 loop reads CASSLQDYGYTF. The CDR3 DNA follows: TGTGCCAGCAGCTTACAGGACTATGGCTACACCTTC. The chain has TRBV11-2 and TRBJ1-2; unclear D gene. Looked up from germline, CDR1 is SGHAT and CDR2 is FQNNGV. This CDR3 spans 12 amino acids. V was pared by 2 bases and J by 3 bases, with 4 bases between.

For this clone: The sample holds other DNA sequences that translate to the same CDR3. The chain uses TRBV9 and TRBJ2-3, with a weak D call TRBD2 (5 bases). Per germline, CDR1 SGDLS and CDR2 YYNGEE. The CDR3 extends over 14 amino acids. V lost 1 base, J lost 0 bases, and 6 bases lay in between. The CDR3 coding sequence is TGTGCCAGCAGCGTATTAGCGAGCACAGATACGCAGTATTTT. This gives the protein CASSVLASTDTQYF.

V gene TRBV11-1 combines with J gene TRBJ2-7, with 8 bases matching TRBD1. CDR1 SGHAT and CDR2 FQDESV come from the germline V gene (reference sequence). With 1 base clipped from V and 3 bases from J, the junction kept 5 bases outside the gene matches. The CDR3 runs 15 residues. The DNA for the CDR3 is TGTGCCAGCAGCTTAGGACAGGGGCCCAACTACGAGCAGTACTTC. This encodes CASSLGQGPNYEQYF.

This sequence joins TRBV5-1 and TRBJ2-3; the D gene is possibly TRBD2 (5 bases). Germline V gene data show CDR1 as SGHRS and CDR2 as YFSETQ. This CDR3 comprises 14 residues. The ends were cut back, 0 bases at V and 4 bases at J, with 9 bases in the middle. The CDR3 is CASSLVEGPDTQYF. The CDR3 DNA sequence: TGCGCCAGCAGCTTGGTTGAGGGTCCAGATACGCAGTATTTT.

V and J are TRBV28 and TRBJ2-1; D is possibly TRBD2 (5 bases). This CDR3 region has 13 residues. Between the trimmed V and J ends, which lost 9 bases and 9 bases, there was a span of 18 bases. Germline values: CDR1 MDHEN, CDR2 SYDVKM. The CDR3 DNA follows: TGTGCCAGTTTTAACGATCATGGACTTGAGCAGTTCTTC. Residues: CASFNDHGLEQFF. Full variable domain (missing parts from reference TRBV28 and TRBJ2-1): DVKVTQSSRYLVKRTGEKVFLECVQDMDHENMFWYRQDPGLGLRLIYFSYDVKMKEKGDIPEGYSVSREKKERFSLILESASTNQTSMYLCASFNDHGLEQFFGPGTRLTVL.

This chain links TRBV19 with TRBJ2-1; 10 bases are shared with TRBD2. The junction had 4 bases not matched to a gene; V was cut back by 5 bases and J by 6 bases. The germline gives CDR1 LNHDA, CDR2 SQIVND (reference sequence). CDR3 length equals 14 residues. DNA for the CDR3: TGTGCCAGTAGTTCTAGCGGGAGAATCAATGAGCAGTTCTTC. Its translation is CASSSSGRINEQFF.

The rearrangement links TRBV29-1 to TRBJ2-5; TRBD2 is a possible D gene (6 bases). The V end lost 3 bases, the J end lost 1 base, and 18 bases lay between the germline ends. This CDR3 spans 16 amino acids. Germline CDR1 SQVTM, CDR2 ANQGSEA. The CDR3 loop is CSVDRGIGTSQETQYF. In DNA, the CDR3 is TGCAGCGTTGATCGGGGGATAGGGACTTCCCAAGAGACCCAGTACTTC.

This rearrangement joins TRBV4-2 to TRBJ2-7; possibly TRBD1 for D (6 bases). The CDR3 is made up of 16 amino acids. Trimming took off 0 bases at V and 3 bases at J, with 15 bases between the two ends. The germline CDR1 and CDR2 sequences are LGHNA and YNFKEQ. In DNA, the CDR3 is TGTGCCAGCAGCCAAGAAGTGGCCAGGGGTAGCTACGAGCAGTACTTC. Protein sequence: CASSQEVARGSYEQYF.

Only one count was recorded for this clone. In nucleotides, the CDR3 is TGTGCCAGTAGCCGAGGGACACAAACGACGAACACTGAAGCTTTCTTT. It is translated as CASSRGTQTTNTEAFF. The rearrangement uses TRBV19 and TRBJ1-1, with D possibly TRBD1 on 6 matching bases. This CDR3 has 16 residues. Between the trimmed V and J ends, which lost 6 bases and 1 base, there was a span of 18 bases. The germline CDR1 and CDR2 sequences are LNHDA and SQIVND (reference sequence).

This chain joins TRBV29-1 and TRBJ2-7; a possible D gene is TRBD1 (6 bases). The germline V and J ends were trimmed by 6 bases and 0 bases, with 12 bases remaining between them. CDR1 SQVTM and CDR2 ANQGSEA come from the germline V gene. The CDR3 covers 13 residues. CDR3 amino acids: CSVPGHLSYEQYF. CDR3 in DNA: TGCAGCGTACCGGGACACCTCTCCTACGAGCAGTACTTC.

J is TRBJ1-2 and V is TRBV11-2, with D hard to call. V dropped 0 bases and J dropped 3 bases, with 5 bases sitting between them. Germline loops: CDR1 SGHAT, CDR2 FQNNGV. The CDR3 is 13 amino acids. This chain's CDR3 is CASSLDNHYGYTF. The CDR3 DNA sequence: TGTGCCAGCAGCTTAGATAATCACTATGGCTACACCTTC. Full variable domain (missing parts from reference TRBV11-2 and TRBJ1-2): EAGVAQSPRYKIIEKRQSVAFWCNPISGHATLYWYQQILGQGPKLLIQFQNNGVVDDSQLPKDRFSAERLKGVDSTLKIQPAKLEDSAVYLCASSLDNHYGYTFGSGTRLTVV.

This sequence joins TRBV5-1 and TRBJ2-3; 9 bases are shared with TRBD1. With V trimmed by 2 bases and J by 4 bases, 2 bases remained unmatched. The CDR3 spans 14 residues. Germline CDR1 and CDR2: SGHRS and YFSETQ. In DNA form, the CDR3 reads TGCGCCAGCAGCTTACAGGGGGCGGCAGATACGCAGTATTTT. Translation gives CASSLQGAADTQYF.

The rearrangement links TRBV9 to TRBJ2-6, with D hard to call. The CDR3 is 15 amino acids. Germline assignment: CDR1 SGDLS and CDR2 YYNGEE. The V end was cut by 1 base, the J end by 0 bases, with 5 bases between. CDR3 sequence (DNA): TGTGCCAGCAGCGTAACAAGCTCTGGGGCCAACGTCCTGACTTTC. Protein product: CASSVTSSGANVLTF.

This sequence joins TRBV3-1 (or the pseudogene TRBV3-2) and TRBJ2-1, with 10 bases fitting TRBD2. V dropped 1 base and J dropped 5; count of bases not matched to a gene: 14. Germline V gene sequence: CDR1 LGHDT, CDR2 YNNKEL (reference sequence). The CDR3 has 19 amino acids. CDR3 nucleotide sequence: TGTGCCAGCAGCCAAGGAAAAGGGCGGGGGACTAGCGACCACAATGAGCAGTTCTTC. Residues: CASSQGKGRGTSDHNEQFF.

The rearrangement links TRBV5-1 to TRBJ1-1; D perhaps matches TRBD1 (6 bases). CDR3 size: 15 residues. The ends were cut back, 3 bases at V and 6 bases at J, with 18 bases in the middle. Germline CDR1 reads SGHRS; CDR2 reads YFSETQ. CDR3 protein: CASSSLQGSGAEAFF. For the CDR3, the DNA is TGCGCCAGCAGCTCGCTGCAGGGGTCTGGGGCTGAAGCTTTCTTT.